These T cell receptor beta chains were read from a single sample in a study of blood T cells in healthy people across ages. TCRdb reprocessed the 5' RACE reads with MiXCR, giving one entry per CDR3 protein. The sample gives fewer than 1,000,000 distinct CDR3 sequences, about 42% of which show up once; about 19% is in the top ten. The sequenced sample was blood. The source is a man aged 60-69 years in good health. The CDR3 runs from the conserved cysteine through the conserved F or W. Each record gives: J gene, D gene, clone size, CDR3 length, V gene, CDR3 DNA, CDR3 protein. The D gene is left open where the match is weak. The size of a clone is reported for some rows only, either as once, few or many, or as a class for expanded clones.

TRBJ2-6,NA,NA,17,TRBV20-1,TGCAGTGCTAGAGGTAGCGTAGGGGACACTGGGGCCAACGTCCTGACTTTC,CSARGSVGDTGANVLTF
TRBJ2-7,NA,many,11,TRBV29-1,TGCAGCGTTGCGGGTTCCTACGAGCAGTACTTC,CSVAGSYEQYF
TRBJ2-1,TRBD2,once,21,TRBV20-1,TGCAGTGCTAGAGTCCTCTTGTCGGCTAGCGGGGGGAGAAGCTCCTACAATGAGCAGTTCTTC,CSARVLLSASGGRSSYNEQFF
TRBJ2-1,TRBD1,few,15,TRBV7-3,TGTGCCAGCAGCTCGGGACAGGTCTTGGGTAATGAGCAGTTCTTC,CASSSGQVLGNEQFF
TRBJ2-7,TRBD1,once,15,TRBV4-1,TGCGCCAGCAGTCATACAACAGGGGGGCCCTACGAGCAGTACTTC,CASSHTTGGPYEQYF
TRBJ2-4,NA,few,13,TRBV10-3,TGTGCCATCAGTGGGACTAACAAAAACATTCAGTACTTC,CAISGTNKNIQYF
TRBJ2-7,TRBD1,few,14,TRBV6-5,TGTGCCAGCAGTTACGGACAGGCCTCCTACGAGCAGTACTTC,CASSYGQASYEQYF
TRBJ2-1,TRBD2,few,14,TRBV28,TGTGCCAGCAGCCCCAACCGGGGGGACAATGAGCAGTTCTTC,CASSPNRGDNEQFF
TRBJ2-7,TRBD1,few,16,TRBV7-2,TGTGCCAGCAGCCTGATGTTTGGGACAGGGCAGGACGAGCAGTACTTC,CASSLMFGTGQDEQYF
TRBJ2-2,NA,NA,17,TRBV2,TGTGCCAGCAGTGAAGCCCAACAGGGAATGAACACCGGGGAGCTGTTTTTT,CASSEAQQGMNTGELFF
TRBJ1-1,NA,NA,14,TRBV6-1,TGTGCCAGCAGTGAAGTTGACGTGAACACTGAAGCTTTCTTT,CASSEVDVNTEAFF
TRBJ2-5,TRBD2,few,15,TRBV28,TGTGCCAGCAGATCACAAGCGGGGGGTACAGAGACCCAGTACTTC,CASRSQAGGTETQYF
TRBJ2-5,TRBD2,NA,15,TRBV10-3,TGTGCCATCGGGTCCCGGGGGGAGTACCAAGAGACCCAGTACTTC,CAIGSRGEYQETQYF
TRBJ1-5,NA,NA,13,TRBV10-3,TGTGCCATCAGTGGAGCAGTAGGGCAGCCCCAGCATTTT,CAISGAVGQPQHF
TRBJ1-5,NA,NA,15,TRBV6-2/TRBV6-3,TGTGCCAGCAGAAGCCACGCGGCCAGACATCAGCCCCAGCATTTT,CASRSHAARHQPQHF
TRBJ1-2,NA,few,13,TRBV20-1,TGCAGTGCTCCCCCCGCGGCAGGGGACGGCTACACCTTC,CSAPPAAGDGYTF
TRBJ1-2,NA,NA,17,TRBV7-8,TGTGCCAGCAGCTTATACACCCCCCAGGGAGCTAACTATGGCTACACCTTC,CASSLYTPQGANYGYTF
TRBJ1-4,NA,NA,14,TRBV5-5,TGTGCCAGCAGCTTATTCAGGGAAGAACAAAAACTGTTTTTT,CASSLFREEQKLFF
TRBJ1-1,NA,NA,12,TRBV12-3/TRBV12-4,TGTGCCAGGACCGGGGTGAACACTGAAGCTTTCTTT,CARTGVNTEAFF
TRBJ2-3,NA,NA,15,TRBV7-9,TGTGCCAGCAGCTCCTCGGGGCCTAGCACAGATACGCAGTATTTT,CASSSSGPSTDTQYF
TRBJ2-7,TRBD2,NA,14,TRBV5-6,TGTGCCAACAGCTTACGGGGGGTAGGGAACGAGCAGTACTTC,CANSLRGVGNEQYF
TRBJ1-5,NA,NA,14,TRBV4-3,TGCGCCAGCAGCCAAGATAGATTCAATCAGCCCCAGCATTTT,CASSQDRFNQPQHF
TRBJ2-2,TRBD1,NA,17,TRBV29-1,TGCAGCGTTGTGATTGCTCGGGGACAGGGGAACACCGGGGAGCTGTTTTTT,CSVVIARGQGNTGELFF
TRBJ2-7,TRBD1,NA,14,TRBV20-1,TGCAGTGCCATCTCGGGACAGGGCTCCTACGAGCAGTACTTC,CSAISGQGSYEQYF
TRBJ2-5,TRBD2,NA,15,TRBV5-1,TGCGCCAGCAGCCCCAGCGGGGTGACTCAAGAGACCCAGTACTTC,CASSPSGVTQETQYF
TRBJ2-3,TRBD2,NA,15,TRBV30,TGTGCCTGGAGTGTTAGTAGCGGGGGGACAGATACGCAGTATTTT,CAWSVSSGGTDTQYF
TRBJ2-7,TRBD2,few,16,TRBV12-3/TRBV12-4,TGTGCCAGCAGTCCAGGGACTAGCGGGCTCTCCTACGAGCAGTACTTC,CASSPGTSGLSYEQYF
TRBJ2-1,TRBD1,NA,19,TRBV7-2,TGTGCCAGCAGCTTAGCGAGAAAAAACAGGGGCGCTACCTACAATGAGCAGTTGTTC,CASSLARKNRGATYNEQLF
TRBJ2-1,NA,NA,16,TRBV18,TGTGCCAGCTCAACAGTAGGGGGGCCCCCTAACAATGAGCAGTTCTTC,CASSTVGGPPNNEQFF
TRBJ2-5,TRBD1,NA,14,TRBV6-5,TGTGCCAGCAGTTACCGACAGGGGAAAGAGACCCAGTACTTC,CASSYRQGKETQYF
TRBJ2-7,TRBD1,few,15,TRBV28,TGTGCCAGCAAAAACAGGGGGCCCCGACTATACGAGCAGTACTTC,CASKNRGPRLYEQYF
TRBJ2-7,NA,NA,15,TRBV5-1,TGCGCCAGCAGCCCGAGGGGCGGGGATCCCTACGAGCAGTACTTC,CASSPRGGDPYEQYF
TRBJ1-4,TRBD1,NA,16,TRBV28,TGTGCCAGCCGGGACAGGGTTTACGCAACTAATGAAAAACTGTTTTTT,CASRDRVYATNEKLFF
TRBJ1-6,TRBD1,NA,15,TRBV13,TGTGTCAGTAGCTTAGAGACAGGGATTAAGTCACCCCTCCACTTT,CVSSLETGIKSPLHF